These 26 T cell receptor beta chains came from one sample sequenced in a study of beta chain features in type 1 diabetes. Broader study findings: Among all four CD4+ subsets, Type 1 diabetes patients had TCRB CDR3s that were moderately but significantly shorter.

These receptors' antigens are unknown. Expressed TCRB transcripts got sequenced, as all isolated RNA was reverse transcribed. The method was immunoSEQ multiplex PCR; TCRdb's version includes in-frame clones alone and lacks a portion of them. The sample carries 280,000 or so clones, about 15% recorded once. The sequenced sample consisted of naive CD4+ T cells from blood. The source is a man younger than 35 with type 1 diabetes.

The CDR3 here is CASSEGLAINQETQYF. Written as DNA, the CDR3 is TGTGCCAGCAGCGAAGGACTAGCGATAAACCAAGAGACCCAGTACTTC. The chain is built from TRBV9 and TRBJ2-5; 9 bases map to TRBD2. The J segment lost 0 bases and the V segment lost 3 bases, leaving 6 bases of the junction unmatched. The CDR3 contains 16 residues. Germline CDR1 SGDLS, CDR2 YYNGEE.

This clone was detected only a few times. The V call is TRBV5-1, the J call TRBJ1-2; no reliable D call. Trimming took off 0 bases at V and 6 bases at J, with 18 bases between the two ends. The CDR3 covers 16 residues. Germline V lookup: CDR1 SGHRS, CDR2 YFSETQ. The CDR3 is CASSLARGNVKDGYTF. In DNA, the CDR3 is TGCGCCAGCAGCTTGGCCAGAGGGAACGTAAAGGATGGCTACACCTTC.

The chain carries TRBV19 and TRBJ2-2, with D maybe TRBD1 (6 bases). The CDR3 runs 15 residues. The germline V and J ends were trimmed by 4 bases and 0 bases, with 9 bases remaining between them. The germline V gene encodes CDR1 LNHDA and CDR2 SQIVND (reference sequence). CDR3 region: CASSRTVTNTGELFF. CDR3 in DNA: TGTGCCAGTAGTAGGACAGTAACGAACACCGGGGAGCTGTTTTTT.

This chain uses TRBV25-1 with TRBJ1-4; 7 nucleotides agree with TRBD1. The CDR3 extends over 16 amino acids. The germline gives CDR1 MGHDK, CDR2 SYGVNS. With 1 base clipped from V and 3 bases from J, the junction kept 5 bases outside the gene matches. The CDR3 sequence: CASSELIGQANEKLFF. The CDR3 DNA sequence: TGTGCCAGCAGTGAATTGATAGGACAGGCTAATGAAAAACTGTTTTTT.

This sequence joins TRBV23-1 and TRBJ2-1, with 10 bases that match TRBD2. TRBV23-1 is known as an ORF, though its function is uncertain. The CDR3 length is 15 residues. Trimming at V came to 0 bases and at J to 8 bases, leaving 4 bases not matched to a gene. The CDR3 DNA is TGCGCCAGCAGTCAATCTAGCGGGAGGTGCGATGAGCAGTTCTTC. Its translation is CASSQSSGRCDEQFF.

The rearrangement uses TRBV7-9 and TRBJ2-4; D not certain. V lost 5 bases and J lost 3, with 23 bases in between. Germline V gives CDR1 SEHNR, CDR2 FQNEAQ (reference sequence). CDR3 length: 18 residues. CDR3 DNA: TGTGCCAGCAGCCCCATGAGCGCCCCACGCACGTACAAAAACATTCAGTACTTC. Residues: CASSPMSAPRTYKNIQYF. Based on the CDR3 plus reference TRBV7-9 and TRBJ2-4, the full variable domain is DTGVSQNPRHKITKRGQNVTFRCDPISEHNRLYWYRQTLGQGPEFLTYFQNEAQLEKSRLLSDRFSAERPKGSFSTLEIQRTEQGDSAMYLCASSPMSAPRTYKNIQYFGAGTRLSVL.

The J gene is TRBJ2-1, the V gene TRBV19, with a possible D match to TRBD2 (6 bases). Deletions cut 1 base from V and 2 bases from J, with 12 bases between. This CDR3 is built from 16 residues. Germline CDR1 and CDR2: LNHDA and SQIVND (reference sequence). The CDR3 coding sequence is TGTGCCAGTAGTATAGGGCGTAGCGGACCCTACAATGAGCAGTTCTTC. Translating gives CASSIGRSGPYNEQFF.

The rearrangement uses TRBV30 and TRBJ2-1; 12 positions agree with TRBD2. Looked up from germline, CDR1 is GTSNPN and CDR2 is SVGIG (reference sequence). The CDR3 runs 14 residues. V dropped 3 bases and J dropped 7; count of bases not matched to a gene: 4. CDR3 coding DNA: TGTGCCTGGAGGACTAGCGGGAGTCGTAATGAGCAGTTCTTC. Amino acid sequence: CAWRTSGSRNEQFF.

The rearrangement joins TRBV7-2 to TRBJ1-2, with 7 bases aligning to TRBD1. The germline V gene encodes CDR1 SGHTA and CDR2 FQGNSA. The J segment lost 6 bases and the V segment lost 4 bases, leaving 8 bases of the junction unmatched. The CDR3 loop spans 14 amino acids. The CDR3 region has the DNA TGTGCCAGCAGCTCGTATACAACAGGGGATGGCTACACCTTC. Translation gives CASSSYTTGDGYTF.

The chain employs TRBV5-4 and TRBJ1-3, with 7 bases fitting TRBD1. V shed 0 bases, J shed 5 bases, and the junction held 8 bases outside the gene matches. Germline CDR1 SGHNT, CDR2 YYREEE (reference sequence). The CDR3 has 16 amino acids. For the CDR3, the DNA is TGTGCCAGCAGCTTGGAAGGGGGCGCAGCGAGAAACACCATATATTTT. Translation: CASSLEGGAARNTIYF.

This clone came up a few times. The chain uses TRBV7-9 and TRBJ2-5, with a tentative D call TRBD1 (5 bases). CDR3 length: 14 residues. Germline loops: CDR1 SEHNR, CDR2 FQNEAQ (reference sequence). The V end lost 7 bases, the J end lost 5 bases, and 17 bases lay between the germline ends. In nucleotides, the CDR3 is TGTGCCAGCAATGAGGCGGTTAGGGGTGAGACCCAGTACTTC. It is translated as CASNEAVRGETQYF.

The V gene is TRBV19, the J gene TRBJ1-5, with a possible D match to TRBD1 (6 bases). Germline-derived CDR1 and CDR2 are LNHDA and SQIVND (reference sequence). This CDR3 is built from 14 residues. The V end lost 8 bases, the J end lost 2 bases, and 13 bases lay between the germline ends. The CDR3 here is CASHRDRGNQPQHF. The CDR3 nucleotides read TGTGCCAGTCACAGGGATAGGGGCAATCAGCCCCAGCATTTT.

CDR3 sequence (DNA): TGCGCCAGCAGCTTGGCTAGCAGCAACACTGAAGCTTTCTTT. It yields the protein CASSLASSNTEAFF. The chain joins TRBV5-1 to TRBJ1-1; D call uncertain. The ends were cut back, 0 bases at V and 2 bases at J, with 8 bases in the middle. The CDR3 is made up of 14 amino acids. CDR1 is SGHRS and CDR2 is YFSETQ in the germline V gene. Drawing the rest from reference TRBV5-1 and TRBJ1-1, the complete variable domain is KAGVTQTPRYLIKTRGQQVTLSCSPISGHRSVSWYQQTPGQGLQFLFEYFSETQRNKGNFPGRFSGRQFSNSRSEMNVSTLELGDSALYLCASSLASSNTEAFFGQGTRLTVV.

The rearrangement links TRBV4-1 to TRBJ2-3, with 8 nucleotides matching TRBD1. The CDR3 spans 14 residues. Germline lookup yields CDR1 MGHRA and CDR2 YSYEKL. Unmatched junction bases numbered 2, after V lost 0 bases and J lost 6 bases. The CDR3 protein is CASSQEQGGDTQYF. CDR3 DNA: TGCGCCAGCAGCCAAGAACAGGGGGGCGATACGCAGTATTTT.

The CDR3 coding sequence is TGTGCCAGCAGCTCCAGCCGGGACAGGGATTGGGATGAGCAGTTCTTC. Protein product: CASSSSRDRDWDEQFF. The chain couples TRBV7-2 to TRBJ2-1; 9 bases line up with TRBD1. In germline, CDR1 is SGHTA, CDR2 FQGNSA. CDR3 length equals 16 residues. Germline trimming cut 4 bases from V and 8 bases from J; bases unmatched to any gene: 12.

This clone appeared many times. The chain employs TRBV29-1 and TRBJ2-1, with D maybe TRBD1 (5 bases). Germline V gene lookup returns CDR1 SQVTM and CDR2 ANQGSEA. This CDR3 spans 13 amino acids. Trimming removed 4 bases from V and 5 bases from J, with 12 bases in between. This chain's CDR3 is CSVGQKFNNEQFF. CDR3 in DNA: TGCAGCGTTGGACAGAAGTTTAACAATGAGCAGTTCTTC.

The DNA of the CDR3 is TGTGCCAGCAGCTTAGCAAAGGGGCCAGCTTTCTTT. Translated, it gives CASSLAKGPAFF. The genes are TRBV7-9 and TRBJ1-1; possibly TRBD1 for D (5 bases). The CDR3 length is 12 residues. Trimming pared 0 bases from V and 10 bases from J, leaving 9 bases between. Germline lookup yields CDR1 SEHNR and CDR2 FQNEAQ (reference sequence).

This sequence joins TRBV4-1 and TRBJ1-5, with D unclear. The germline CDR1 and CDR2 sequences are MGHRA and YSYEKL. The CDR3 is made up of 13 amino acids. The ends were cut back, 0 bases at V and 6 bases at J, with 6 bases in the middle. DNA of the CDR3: TGCGCCAGCAGCCAAGATTCCAGTCAGCCCCAGCATTTT. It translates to CASSQDSSQPQHF.

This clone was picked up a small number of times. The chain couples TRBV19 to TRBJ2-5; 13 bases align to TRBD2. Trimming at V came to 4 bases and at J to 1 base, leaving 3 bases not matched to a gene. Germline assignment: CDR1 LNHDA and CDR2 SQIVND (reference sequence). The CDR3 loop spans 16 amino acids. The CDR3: CASSTGLAGPQETQYF. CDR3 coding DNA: TGTGCCAGTAGTACGGGACTAGCGGGACCCCAAGAGACCCAGTACTTC.

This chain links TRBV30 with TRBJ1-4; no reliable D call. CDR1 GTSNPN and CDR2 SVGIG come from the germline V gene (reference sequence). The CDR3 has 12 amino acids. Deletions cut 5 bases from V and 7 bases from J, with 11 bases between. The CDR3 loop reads CAWSPPREKLFF. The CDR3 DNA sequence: TGTGCCTGGTCCCCCCCTCGTGAAAAACTGTTTTTT.

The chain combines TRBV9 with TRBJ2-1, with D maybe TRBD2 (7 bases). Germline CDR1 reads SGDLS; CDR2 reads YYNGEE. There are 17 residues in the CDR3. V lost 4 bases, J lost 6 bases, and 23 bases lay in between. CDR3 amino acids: CASSPTLGRGGLNEQFF. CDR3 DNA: TGTGCCAGCAGCCCAACTCTAGGTAGGGGGGGTCTCAATGAGCAGTTCTTC. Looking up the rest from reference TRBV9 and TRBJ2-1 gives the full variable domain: DSGVTQTPKHLITATGQRVTLRCSPRSGDLSVYWYQQSLDQGLQFLIQYYNGEERAKGNILERFSAQQFPDLHSELNLSSLELGDSALYFCASSPTLGRGGLNEQFFGPGTRLTVL.

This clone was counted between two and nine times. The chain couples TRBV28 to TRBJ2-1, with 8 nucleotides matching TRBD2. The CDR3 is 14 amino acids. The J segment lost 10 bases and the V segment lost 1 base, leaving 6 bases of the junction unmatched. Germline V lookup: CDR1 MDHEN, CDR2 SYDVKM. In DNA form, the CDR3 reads TGTGCCAGCAGTTTATCGGTAGCGGGACGGGAGCAGTTCTTC. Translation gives CASSLSVAGREQFF.

In nucleotides, the CDR3 is TGTGCCAGCAGCCGGGGACTAGCGGGGTACACAGATACGCAGTATTTT. It yields the protein CASSRGLAGYTDTQYF. The V call is TRBV5-6, the J call TRBJ2-3, with 13 bases aligning to TRBD2. Unmatched junction bases numbered 4, after V lost 4 bases and J lost 2 bases. This CDR3 spans 16 amino acids. CDR1 is SGHDT, CDR2 YYEEEE, per germline.

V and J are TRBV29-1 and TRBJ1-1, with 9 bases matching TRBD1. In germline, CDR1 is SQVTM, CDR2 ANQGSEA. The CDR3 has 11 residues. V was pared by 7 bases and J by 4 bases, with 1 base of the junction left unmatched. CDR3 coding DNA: TGCAGCGCGACAGGGGGCACTGAAGCTTTCTTT. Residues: CSATGGTEAFF.

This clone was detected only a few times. CDR3 sequence: CAWSVEGRLSEQYF. The CDR3, as DNA: TGTGCCTGGAGTGTGGAGGGGCGCTTATCCGAGCAGTACTTC. The gene calls are TRBV30 and TRBJ2-7; D might be TRBD2 (6 bases). V gave up 0 bases and J gave up 6 bases, with 15 bases separating them. CDR1 is GTSNPN and CDR2 is SVGIG in the germline V gene (reference sequence). This CDR3 contains 14 residues. Complete variable domain (other parts from reference TRBV30 and TRBJ2-7): SQTIHQWPATLVQPVGSPLSLECTVEGTSNPNLYWYRQAAGRGLQLLFYSVGIGQISSEVPQNLSASRPQDRQFILSSKKLLLSDSGFYLCAWSVEGRLSEQYFGPGTRLTVT.

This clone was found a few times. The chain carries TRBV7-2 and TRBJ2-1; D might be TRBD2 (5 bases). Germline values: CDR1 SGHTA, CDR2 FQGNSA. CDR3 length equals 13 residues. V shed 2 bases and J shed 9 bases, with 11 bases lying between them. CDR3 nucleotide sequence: TGTGCCAGCAGCTTACGCCTCCGGGGTGAGCAGTTCTTC. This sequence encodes CASSLRLRGEQFF.